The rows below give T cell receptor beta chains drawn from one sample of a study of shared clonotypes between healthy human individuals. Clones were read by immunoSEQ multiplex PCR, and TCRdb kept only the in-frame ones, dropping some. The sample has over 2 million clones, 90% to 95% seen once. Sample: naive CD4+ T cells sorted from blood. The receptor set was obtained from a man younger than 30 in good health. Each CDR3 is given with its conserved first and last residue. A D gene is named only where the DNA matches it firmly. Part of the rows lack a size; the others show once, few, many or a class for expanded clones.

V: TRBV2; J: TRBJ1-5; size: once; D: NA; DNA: TGTGCCAGCAGTCAGGGGTGGCAGCCCCAGCATTTT; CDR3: CASSQGWQPQHF
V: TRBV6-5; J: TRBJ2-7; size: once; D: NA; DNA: TGTGCCAGCAGTTACTCGGTGGAAAGGAGCTACGAGCAGTACTTC; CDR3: CASSYSVERSYEQYF
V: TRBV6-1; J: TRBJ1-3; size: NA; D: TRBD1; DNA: TGTGCCAGCAGCGGACAGGGAGTGAGAGGAAACACCATATATTTT; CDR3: CASSGQGVRGNTIYF
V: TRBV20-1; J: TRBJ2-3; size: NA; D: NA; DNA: TGCAGTGCTAGAGATTTCAGCTCCATCCATTTT; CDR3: CSARDFSSIHF
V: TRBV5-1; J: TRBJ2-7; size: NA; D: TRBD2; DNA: TGCGCCAGCAGCCTATTTAGCGGGCAGACCTACAAAGAGCAGTACTTC; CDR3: CASSLFSGQTYKEQYF
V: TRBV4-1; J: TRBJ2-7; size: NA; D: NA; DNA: TGCGCCAGCAGCCGACTACAAAACTACGAGCAGTACTTC; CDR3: CASSRLQNYEQYF
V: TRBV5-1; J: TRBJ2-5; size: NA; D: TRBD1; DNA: TGCGCCAGCAGCGAAGGGACAGGTCAAGAGACCCAGTACTTC; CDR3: CASSEGTGQETQYF
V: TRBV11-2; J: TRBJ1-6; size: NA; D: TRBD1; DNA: TGTGCCAGCAGCTCCCAGGGGGCACTTTCACCCCTCCACTTT; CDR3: CASSSQGALSPLHF
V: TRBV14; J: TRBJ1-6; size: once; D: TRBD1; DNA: TGTGCCAGCAGCCAAGATAGAGGGGGCGGATCACCCCTCCACTTT; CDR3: CASSQDRGGGSPLHF
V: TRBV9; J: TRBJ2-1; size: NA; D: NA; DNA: TGTGCCAGCAGCATAACTAGCCGGCCTGGGGATGAGCAGTTCTTC; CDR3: CASSITSRPGDEQFF
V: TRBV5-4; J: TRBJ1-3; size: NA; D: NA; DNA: TGTGCCAGCAGCTTGGACCAGGTCTCTGGAAACACCATATATTTT; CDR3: CASSLDQVSGNTIYF
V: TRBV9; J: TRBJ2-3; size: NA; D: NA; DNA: TGTGCCAGCAGCGTAGACCTTCAGAATACGCAGTATTTT; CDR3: CASSVDLQNTQYF
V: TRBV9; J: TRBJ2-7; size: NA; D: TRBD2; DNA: TGTGCCAGCAGCGTAGAGGCGTTAGCGGGGGCATACGAGCAGTACTTC; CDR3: CASSVEALAGAYEQYF
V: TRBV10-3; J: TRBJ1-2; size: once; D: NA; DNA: TGTGCCATCAGTGAGTCGGACGGCGGCAACTATGGCTACACCTTC; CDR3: CAISESDGGNYGYTF
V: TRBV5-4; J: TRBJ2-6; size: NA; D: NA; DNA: TGTGCCAGCAGCTTGTCCACAGGTTTCCCCTCTGGGGCCAACGTCCTGACTTTC; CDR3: CASSLSTGFPSGANVLTF
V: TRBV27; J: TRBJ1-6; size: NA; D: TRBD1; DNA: TGTGCCAGCCTTTCCCGAACAGGGGGTAATTCACCCCTCCACTTT; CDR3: CASLSRTGGNSPLHF
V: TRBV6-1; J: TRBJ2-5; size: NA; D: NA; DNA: TGTGCCAGCGGCAGAACAGGGAAAGAGACCCAGTACTTC; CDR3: CASGRTGKETQYF
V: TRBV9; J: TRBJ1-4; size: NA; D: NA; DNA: TGTGCCAGCAGCATCTCCGGGAACCCAGAGGAGAAACTGTTTTTT; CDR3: CASSISGNPEEKLFF
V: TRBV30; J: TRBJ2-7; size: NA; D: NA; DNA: TGTGCCTGTTCCCAGGGTAACGAGCAGTACTTC; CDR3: CACSQGNEQYF
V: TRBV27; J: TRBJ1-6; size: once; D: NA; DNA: TGTGCCAGCAGTTCCAGACAAACTGGCATTCACCCCCTCCACTTT; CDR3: CASSSRQTGIHPLHF
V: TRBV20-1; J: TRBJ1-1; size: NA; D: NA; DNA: TGCAGTGCCTCCGGGACCCCGTTTTGGTTCTTT; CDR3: CSASGTPFWFF
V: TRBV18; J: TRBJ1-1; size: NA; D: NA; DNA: TGTGCCAGCTCCACATCGATGCTGATGAACACTGAAGCTTTCTTT; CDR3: CASSTSMLMNTEAFF
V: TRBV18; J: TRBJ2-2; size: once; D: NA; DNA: TGTGCCAGCTCACCGGGGGAAGGGAGTGTCGGGGAGCTGTTTTTT; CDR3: CASSPGEGSVGELFF
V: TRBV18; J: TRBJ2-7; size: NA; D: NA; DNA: TGTGCCAGCTCACCAGCAGGGCTAACCTACGAGCAGTACTTC; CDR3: CASSPAGLTYEQYF